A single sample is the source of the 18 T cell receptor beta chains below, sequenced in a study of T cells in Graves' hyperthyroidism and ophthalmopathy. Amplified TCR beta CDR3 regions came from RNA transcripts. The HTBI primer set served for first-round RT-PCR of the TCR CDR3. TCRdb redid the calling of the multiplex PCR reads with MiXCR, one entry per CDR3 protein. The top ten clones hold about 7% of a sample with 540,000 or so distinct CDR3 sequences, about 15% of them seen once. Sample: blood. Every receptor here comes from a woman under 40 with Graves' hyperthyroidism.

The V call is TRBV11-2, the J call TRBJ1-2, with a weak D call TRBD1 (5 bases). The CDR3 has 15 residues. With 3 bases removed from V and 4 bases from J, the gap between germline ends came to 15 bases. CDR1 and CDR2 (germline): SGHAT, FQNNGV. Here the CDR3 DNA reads TGTGCCAGCAGCTTCGGCCCGGGGGAGATCTATGGCTACACCTTC. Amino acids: CASSFGPGEIYGYTF.

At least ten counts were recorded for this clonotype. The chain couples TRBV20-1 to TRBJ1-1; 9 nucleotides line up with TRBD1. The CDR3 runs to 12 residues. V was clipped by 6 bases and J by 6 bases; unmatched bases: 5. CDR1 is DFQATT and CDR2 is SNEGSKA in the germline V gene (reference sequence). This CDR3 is CSAGTGIAEAFF. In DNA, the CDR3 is TGCAGTGCCGGGACAGGGATAGCTGAAGCTTTCTTT.

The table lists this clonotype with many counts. Here the CDR3 reads CASSRWDTPEQYF. The CDR3 DNA follows: TGTGCCAGCAGCCGCTGGGACACCCCCGAGCAGTACTTC. J is TRBJ2-7 and V is TRBV7-9; weak D call: TRBD1 (6 bases). CDR1 SEHNR and CDR2 FQNEAQ come from the germline V gene (reference sequence). Trimming cost V 5 bases and J 6 bases, with 14 bases left between them. The CDR3 spans 13 residues.

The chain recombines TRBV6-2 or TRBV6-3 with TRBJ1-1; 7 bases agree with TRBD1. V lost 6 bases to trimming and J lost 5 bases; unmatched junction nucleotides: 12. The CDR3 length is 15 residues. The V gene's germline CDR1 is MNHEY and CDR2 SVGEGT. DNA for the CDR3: TGTGCCAGCAGCCGCTCCACAGGGGCCGGTACTGAAGCTTTCTTT. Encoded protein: CASSRSTGAGTEAFF.

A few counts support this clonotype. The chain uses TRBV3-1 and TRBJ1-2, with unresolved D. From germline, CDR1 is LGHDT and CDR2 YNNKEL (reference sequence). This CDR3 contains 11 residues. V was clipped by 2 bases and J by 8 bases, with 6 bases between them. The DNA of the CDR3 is TGTGCCAGCAGCCAACCGGGGGGCTACACCTTC. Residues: CASSQPGGYTF. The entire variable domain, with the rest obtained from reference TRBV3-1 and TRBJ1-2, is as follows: DTAVSQTPKYLVTQMGNDKSIKCEQNLGHDTMYWYKQDSKKFLKIMFSYNNKELIINETVPNRFSPKSPDKAHLNLHINSLELGDSAVYFCASSQPGGYTFGSGTRLTVV.

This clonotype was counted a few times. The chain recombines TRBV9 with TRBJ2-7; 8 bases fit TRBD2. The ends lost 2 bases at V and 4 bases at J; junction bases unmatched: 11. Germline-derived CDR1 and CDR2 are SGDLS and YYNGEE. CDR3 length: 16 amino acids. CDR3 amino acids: CASSVSVTSGQYEQYF. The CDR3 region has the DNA TGTGCCAGCAGCGTTAGCGTCACTAGCGGACAGTACGAGCAGTACTTC.

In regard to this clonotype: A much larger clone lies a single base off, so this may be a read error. The CDR3: CASSSDRGWSDTQYF. As DNA, the CDR3 is TGTGCCAGCAGCTCGGACAGGGGGTGGTCAGATACGCAGTATTTT. V usage is TRBV7-9 and J usage is TRBJ2-3, with 10 bases that match TRBD1. The J segment lost 4 bases and the V segment lost 4 bases, leaving 5 bases of the junction unmatched. This CDR3 is 15 amino acids long. Germline V lookup: CDR1 SEHNR, CDR2 FQNEAQ (reference sequence).

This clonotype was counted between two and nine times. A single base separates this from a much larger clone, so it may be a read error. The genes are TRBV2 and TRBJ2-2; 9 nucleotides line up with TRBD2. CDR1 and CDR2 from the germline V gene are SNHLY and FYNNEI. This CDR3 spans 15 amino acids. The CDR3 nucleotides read TGTGCCAGCAGTGGATTAGCGGGAGTCCCCGGGGAGCTGCTTTTT. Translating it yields CASSGLAGVPGELLF. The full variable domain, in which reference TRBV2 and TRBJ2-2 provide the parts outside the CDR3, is EPEVTQTPSHQVTQMGQEVILRCVPISNHLYFYWYRQILGQKVEFLVSFYNNEISEKSEIFDDQFSVERPDGSNFTLKIRSTKLEDSAMYFCASSGLAGVPGELLFGEGSRLTVL.

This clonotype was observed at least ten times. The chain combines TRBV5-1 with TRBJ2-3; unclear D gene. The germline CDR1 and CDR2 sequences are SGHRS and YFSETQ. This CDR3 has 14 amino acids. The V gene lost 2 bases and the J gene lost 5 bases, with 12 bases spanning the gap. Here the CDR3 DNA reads TGCGCCAGCAGCTTCTTCCGAGTGGGAGATACGCAGTATTTT. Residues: CASSFFRVGDTQYF.

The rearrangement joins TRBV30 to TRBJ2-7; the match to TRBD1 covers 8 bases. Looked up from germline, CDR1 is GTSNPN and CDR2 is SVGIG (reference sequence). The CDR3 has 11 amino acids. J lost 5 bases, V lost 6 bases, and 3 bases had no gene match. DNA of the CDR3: TGTGCCTGTAACAGGGGGGACGAGCAGTACTTC. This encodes CACNRGDEQYF.

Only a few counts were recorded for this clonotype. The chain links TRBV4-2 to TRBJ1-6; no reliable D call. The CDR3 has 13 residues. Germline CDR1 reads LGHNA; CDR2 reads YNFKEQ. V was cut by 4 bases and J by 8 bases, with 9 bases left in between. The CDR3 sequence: CASSPATDSPLHF. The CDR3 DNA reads TGTGCCAGCAGCCCGGCGACGGATTCACCCCTCCACTTT.

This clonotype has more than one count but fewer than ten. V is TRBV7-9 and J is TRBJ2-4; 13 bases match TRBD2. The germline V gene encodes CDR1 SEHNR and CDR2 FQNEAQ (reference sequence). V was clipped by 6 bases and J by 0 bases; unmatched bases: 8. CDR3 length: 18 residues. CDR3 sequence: CASRRLAGGIIAKNIQYF. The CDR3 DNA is TGTGCCAGCAGAAGACTAGCGGGAGGAATTATAGCCAAAAACATTCAGTACTTC.

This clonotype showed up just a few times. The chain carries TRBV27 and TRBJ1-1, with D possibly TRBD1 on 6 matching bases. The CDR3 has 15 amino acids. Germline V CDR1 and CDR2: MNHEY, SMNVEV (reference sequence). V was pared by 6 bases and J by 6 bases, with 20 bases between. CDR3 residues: CASSMSLGGAPEAFF. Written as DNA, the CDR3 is TGTGCCAGCAGCATGTCCTTGGGGGGGGCCCCTGAAGCTTTCTTT.

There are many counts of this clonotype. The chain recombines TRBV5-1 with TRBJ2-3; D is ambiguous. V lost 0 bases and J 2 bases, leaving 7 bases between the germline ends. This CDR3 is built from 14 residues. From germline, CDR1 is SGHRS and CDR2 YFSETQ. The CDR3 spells CASSLAVPTDTQYF. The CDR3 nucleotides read TGCGCCAGCAGCTTGGCGGTCCCCACAGATACGCAGTATTTT.

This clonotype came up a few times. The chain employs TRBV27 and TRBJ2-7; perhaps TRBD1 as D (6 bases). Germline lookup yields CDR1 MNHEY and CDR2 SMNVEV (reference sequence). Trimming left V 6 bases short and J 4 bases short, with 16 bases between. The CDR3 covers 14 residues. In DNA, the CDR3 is TGTGCCAGCAGCCCACAGGGTACCCTTTACGAGCAGTACTTC. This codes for CASSPQGTLYEQYF.

CDR3 bases: TGCAGCGTTATCGCGCGGGGCTACACTGAAGCTTTCTTT. Translating gives CSVIARGYTEAFF. V and J are TRBV29-1 and TRBJ1-1; tentative D call: TRBD1 (5 bases). The CDR3 totals 13 residues. The V gene lost 5 bases and the J gene lost 3 bases, with 13 bases spanning the gap. Germline CDR1 and CDR2: SQVTM and ANQGSEA.

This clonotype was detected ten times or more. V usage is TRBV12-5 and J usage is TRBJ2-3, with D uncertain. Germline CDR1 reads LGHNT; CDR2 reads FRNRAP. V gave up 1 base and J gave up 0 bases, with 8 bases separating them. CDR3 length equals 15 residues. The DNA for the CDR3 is TGTGCTAGTGGTTTGGGACTGCAGAGCACAGATACGCAGTATTTT. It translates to CASGLGLQSTDTQYF.

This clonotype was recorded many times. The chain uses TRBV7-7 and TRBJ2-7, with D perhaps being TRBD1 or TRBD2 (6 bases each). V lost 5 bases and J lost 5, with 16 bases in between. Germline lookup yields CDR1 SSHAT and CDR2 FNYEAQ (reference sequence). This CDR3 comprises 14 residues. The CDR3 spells CASSAGGAGDEQYF. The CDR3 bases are TGTGCCAGCAGCGCCGGGGGCGCAGGAGACGAGCAGTACTTC.